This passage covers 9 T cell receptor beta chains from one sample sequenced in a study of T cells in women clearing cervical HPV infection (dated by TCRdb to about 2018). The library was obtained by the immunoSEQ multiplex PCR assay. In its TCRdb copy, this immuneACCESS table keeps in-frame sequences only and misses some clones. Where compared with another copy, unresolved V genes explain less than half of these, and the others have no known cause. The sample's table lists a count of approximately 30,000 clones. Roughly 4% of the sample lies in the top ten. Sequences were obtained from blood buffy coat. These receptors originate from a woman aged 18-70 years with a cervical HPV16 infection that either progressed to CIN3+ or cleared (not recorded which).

The CDR3 bases that were read are TGCGCCAGCAGCCTCGACTATGGGGCAGATACG. Encoded protein: CASSLDYGADT. The whole CDR3 reads CASSLDYGADTQYF. The chain couples TRBV5-1 to TRBJ2-3, with a tentative D call TRBD2 (5 bases). The read is 3 residues too short to cover the CDR3 end, so that end is filled in from the germline J gene. CDR3 length: 14 residues. The V end was cut by 4 bases, the J end by 4 bases, with 13 bases between. Germline-derived CDR1 and CDR2 are SGHRS and YFSETQ.

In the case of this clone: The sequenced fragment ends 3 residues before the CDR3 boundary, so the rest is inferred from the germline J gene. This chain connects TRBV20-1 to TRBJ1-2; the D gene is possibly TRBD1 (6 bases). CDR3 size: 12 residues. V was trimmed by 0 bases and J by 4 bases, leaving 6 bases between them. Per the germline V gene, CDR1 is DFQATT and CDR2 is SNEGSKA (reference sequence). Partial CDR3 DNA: TGCAGTGCTAGAGAGACAGGCTATGGC. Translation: CSARETGYG. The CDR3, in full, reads CSARETGYGYTF.

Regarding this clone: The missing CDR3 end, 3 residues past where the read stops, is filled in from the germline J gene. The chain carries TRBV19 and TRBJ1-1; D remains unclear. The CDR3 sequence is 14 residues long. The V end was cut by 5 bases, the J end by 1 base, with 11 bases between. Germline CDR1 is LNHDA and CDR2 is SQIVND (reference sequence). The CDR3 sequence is CASSAATQNTEAFF. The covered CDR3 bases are TGTGCCAGTAGTGCCGCGACACAGAACACTGAA.

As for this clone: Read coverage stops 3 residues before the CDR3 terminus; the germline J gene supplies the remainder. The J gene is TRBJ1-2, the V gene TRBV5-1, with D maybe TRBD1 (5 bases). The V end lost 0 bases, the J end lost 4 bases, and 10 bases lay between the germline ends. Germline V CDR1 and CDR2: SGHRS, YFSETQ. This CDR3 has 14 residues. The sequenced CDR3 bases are TGCGCCAGCAGCTTGGGAGGGGTCGGCTATGGC. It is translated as CASSLGGVGYG. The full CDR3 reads CASSLGGVGYGYTF.

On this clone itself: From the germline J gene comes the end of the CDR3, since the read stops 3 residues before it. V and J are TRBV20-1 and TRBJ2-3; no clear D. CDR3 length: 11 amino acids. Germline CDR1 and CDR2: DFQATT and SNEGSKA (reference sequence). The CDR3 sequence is CSAIPAETQYF. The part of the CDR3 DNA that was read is TGCAGTGCTATTCCCGCGGAGACG.

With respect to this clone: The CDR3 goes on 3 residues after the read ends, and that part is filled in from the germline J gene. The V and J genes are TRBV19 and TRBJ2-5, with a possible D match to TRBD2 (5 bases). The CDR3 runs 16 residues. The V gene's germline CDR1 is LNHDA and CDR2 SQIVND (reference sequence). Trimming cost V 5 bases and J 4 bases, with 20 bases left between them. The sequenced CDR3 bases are TGTGCCAGTAGTCCCTCAGGAGGCCTCCGTGGAGAGACC. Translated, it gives CASSPSGGLRGET. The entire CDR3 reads CASSPSGGLRGETQYF.

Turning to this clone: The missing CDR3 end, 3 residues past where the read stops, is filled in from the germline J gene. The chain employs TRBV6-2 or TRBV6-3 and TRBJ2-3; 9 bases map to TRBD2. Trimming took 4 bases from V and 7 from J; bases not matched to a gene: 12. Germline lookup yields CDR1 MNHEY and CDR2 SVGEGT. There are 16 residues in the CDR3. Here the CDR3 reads CASSFRRGGLRHTQYF. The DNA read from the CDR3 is TGTGCCAGCAGTTTTCGGCGGGGGGGCCTAAGACATACG.

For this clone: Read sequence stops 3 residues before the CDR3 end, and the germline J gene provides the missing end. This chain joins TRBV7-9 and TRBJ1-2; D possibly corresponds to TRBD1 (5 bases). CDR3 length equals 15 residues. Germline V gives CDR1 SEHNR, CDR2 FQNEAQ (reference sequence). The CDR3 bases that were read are TGTGCCAGCAAGCTTCAAGGGGCAGGCAACTACGAC. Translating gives CASKLQGAGNYD. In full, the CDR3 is CASKLQGAGNYDYTF. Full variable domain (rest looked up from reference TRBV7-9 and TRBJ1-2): DTGVSQNPRHKITKRGQNVTFRCDPISEHNRLYWYRQTLGQGPEFLTYFQNEAQLEKSRLLSDRFSAERPKGSFSTLEIQRTEQGDSAMYLCASKLQGAGNYDYTFGSGTRLTVV.

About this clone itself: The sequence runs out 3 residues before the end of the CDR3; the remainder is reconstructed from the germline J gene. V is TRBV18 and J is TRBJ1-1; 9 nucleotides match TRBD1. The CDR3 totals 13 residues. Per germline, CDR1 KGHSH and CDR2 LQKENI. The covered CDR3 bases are TGTGCCAGCGGGGGACAGGGAAGGAATGAG. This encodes CASGGQGRNE. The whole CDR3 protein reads CASGGQGRNEAFF.